The T cell receptor (beta chain) described here comes from a study of cytomegalovirus exposure and HLA in healthy donors (dated by TCRdb to about 2017). About the investigation overall: An earlier analysis of several hundred of the donors reported more than 250 Gb of sequence data and 117 million unique TCR beta sequences from approximately 180 million T cells. Every repertoire in the discovery cohort had been generated on one and the same sequencing platform. To study patterns of TCR occurrence, a later analysis re-analyzed previously published TCR beta repertoires from several hundred donors and added high-resolution HLA genotyping. Using immunosequencing, the study profiled T cell repertoires from around 680 subjects and related those repertoires to cytomegalovirus serostatus. Among the approximately 420 genotyped donors, around 79% belonged to the genetic ancestry cluster associated with self-reported Caucasian donors. The later analysis used no new phenotypic data to find candidate immune exposures, relying instead on TCR beta sequences and their occurrence across donors. Several DR-DQ haplotypes were handled as single units for association and clustering because linkage in the cohort was strong. To decide whether each TCR beta V gene segment behaved as functional or pseudogenic, an earlier analysis of approximately 620 of the donors relied on high-throughput TCR beta sequencing. To predict cytomegalovirus infection status, the study brought together high-throughput TCR immunosequencing, statistical association of individual TCRs with disease status, and machine learning. Typing coverage varied by locus: about 620-640 donors for A, B, C, DRB1 and DQB1; roughly 510 for DQA1; about 570 for DPA1; roughly 450 for DPB1. Besides the first cohort of 500 to 700 subjects, a separate validation cohort made up of around 120 different subjects was used. An early release covering just under 650 HLA-typed donors comprised about 300 gigabases of sequencing data and tens of millions of unique TCR sequences. A later genetic analysis used genome-wide SNP genotypes for about 65% of the roughly 670 donors, treating that subset as a discovery cohort. The study was designed to test whether signatures of past pathogen exposure could be identified by cataloging public T cell receptors. Across approximately 400 genotyped donors of the cohort, an average of approximately 200,000 unique TCR beta nucleotide sequences per donor were sequenced, and 15% to 20% of those sequences were non-productive. HLA typing covered class I and class II loci at four-digit resolution. Donor age, sex, ethnicity and CMV serostatus were compiled together with the repertoire data. Study-wide findings and limitations: Because counts were too low, some 17 rarely observed V segments, including chromosome 9 orphons, were excluded from the earlier analysis of 587 of the donors. A further reported finding was that TCR beta sequences accurately predicted the HLA-A and HLA-B alleles for most subjects in the first cohort. According to a later analysis, most CMV-associated TCR beta chains appeared to be HLA-restricted, and the HLA associations seemed to be driven largely by CMV exposure. At a false discovery rate of 0.05, a later analysis linked 16,951 TCR beta sequences to specific HLA alleles. Linkage disequilibrium might explain the correlated functional status among segregating V segments, but an unknown experimental factor could not be ruled out. Presence/absence analyses assumed roughly uniform sequencing depth across donors, an assumption that may not hold. Some IMGT-functional V segments, including TRBV6-2 and TRBV6-3, could not be distinguished by the 87-base-pair reads and were therefore excluded. In vitro tests confirmed that a few of the cytomegalovirus-associated TCR beta chains recognize cytomegalovirus antigens. Most TCR sequences were observed very rarely across donors, whereas some public TCRs were present in many individuals. In a later analysis, the rate of TCR association differed among HLA loci, with DRB1 alleles having the most associated TCRs and HLA-C alleles having the fewest. In both the original and validation cohorts, the classifier was reported to diagnose cytomegalovirus status with high specificity and sensitivity. Because some donors lacked HLA typing at each locus, the association tests relied only on the typed subset. According to a later analysis, parvovirus B19, influenza, CMV and Epstein-Barr virus appeared linked to several top co-occurrence clusters. The authors suggested that the approach could potentially be generalized to other disease states and immunological phenotypes. In a later genetic analysis, a missense DCLRE1C variant was associated with V-gene and J-gene trimming of TCR beta chains, and the association was replicated in an independent cohort. A cluster of highly shared sequence variants was judged likely to be a technical artifact of the sequencing pipeline. The study listed approximately 150 TCR beta chains as associated with cytomegalovirus. Strong co-occurrence of HLA alleles, especially DR and DQ, made assigning TCR associations to individual alleles difficult. In an earlier analysis of over 550 of the donors, most TCR beta V segments were observed in productive rearrangements about 90% or about 30% of the time, broadly matching IMGT annotations. The cohort was sequenced for TCR beta chains only, and without alpha or paired-chain data the features that could be detected were limited. In a later analysis, HLA-associated TCR beta chains were found to be more clonally expanded and to have lower generation probabilities than equally common non-associated chains. According to a later genetic analysis, donors in an Asian-associated ancestry cluster had fewer N-insertions in productive TCRs than the approximately 700-donor mean. CMV serostatus was the only immune exposure information available for the cohort.

The cohort was made up of roughly 670 healthy bone marrow donors. Cohort members were all nominally healthy when sampled, although unrecorded immune exposures were likely present. The donor tested CMV seronegative, placing the donor among the approximately 360 seronegative members of the cohort. Every donor gave a peripheral blood sample, and the peripheral blood mononuclear cells from that sample were used for TCR beta sequencing. The Qiagen DNeasy Blood Extraction Kit was used to extract genomic DNA from the blood cell samples. The library was built by means of the immunoSEQ multiplex PCR assay. For the multiplex PCR, a mixture combining 60 forward primers for TCR Vbeta segments and 13 reverse primers for TCR Jbeta segments was used. The CDR3 region of rearranged TCR beta genes was amplified from genomic DNA with a multiplex PCR assay. The Illumina HiSeq System was used to sequence the amplified TCR beta libraries as 87-base-pair reads. Turning to the authors' computational methods: A later analysis counted approximately 84 million unique TCR beta chains across the 666 repertoires, and around 12 million of these chains were shared by at least two donors. To remove PCR and sequencing errors, raw reads were error-corrected and collapsed into unique sequences using a nearest-neighbor algorithm that merged closely related sequences. CDR3 sequences were aligned to IMGT reference sequences to assign V, D and J gene segments. For a sequence to be retained, a match of at least six nucleotides to both a V gene segment and a J gene segment was required. A rearrangement was called productive if the CDR3 had no stop codons and remained in frame with V and J, and every other rearrangement was called non-productive. CDR3 was defined according to IMGT convention as the region running from the second conserved V-encoded cysteine to the conserved J-encoded phenylalanine. Sequences without an unambiguous match to a single V gene segment were excluded from the earlier analysis of several hundred of the donors. In an earlier analysis of 450 to 750 of the donors, a V segment was called functional when productive rearrangements were above 56.7%, and segregating when the standard deviation between donors exceeded 5%. A statistical classification framework was built to diagnose cytomegalovirus status from the catalog of TCR beta chain sequences. A later analysis assigned V and J genes by comparing TCR nucleotide sequences with IMGT/GENE-DB human TR gene sequences. Using the TCRdist pipeline, a later analysis assigned CDR3 sequences along with most-parsimonious VDJ recombination scenarios. In a later analysis, each TCR beta chain was defined by its CDR3 amino acid sequence together with its V-gene family, and reads without a unique V-gene family were excluded. To address suspected cross-contamination and a sequencing artifact, a later analysis removed approximately 590 highly shared, low-generation-probability nucleotide sequences. In a later analysis, a clonal expansion index for each public chain was calculated from normalized within-repertoire ranks of inferred template counts. Generation probabilities in a later analysis came from a VDJ recombination model fitted to out-of-frame rearrangements, and those results were checked against IGoR. In a later analysis, hypergeometric tests were used to score TCR-TCR, TCR-HLA and TCR-CMV co-occurrence, with a repertoire-size bias correction applied to TCR pairs. False discovery rates were estimated in a later analysis by permuting HLA or CMV assignments 20 times. In a later analysis, co-occurring TCRs were grouped using DBSCAN, and TCRdist sequence similarity was added for clustering within HLA-allele-positive subsets. Co-occurrence clustering excluded repertoires with fewer than 30,000 or more than 120,000 public chains, plus five with anomalous nucleotide sharing. This immuneACCESS table, as held by TCRdb, lists in-frame sequences with V and J called but not all clones. Of the missing ones, under half trace to an unresolved V gene in checked studies; the others have no known cause. V and J calls and clone size come straight from that table; D and trimming were deduced from the DNA. Present in this sample are about 110,000 clones, 65% to 80% of which were seen just once. The ten biggest clones cover 4.2% of the sample.

Taken from cysteine to phenylalanine, the CDR3 has 16 residues. Just CDR3 DNA is preserved here, 48 bases in frame from base 1. CDR1 is given as MGHRA and CDR2 as YSYEKL, both from the germline V gene. The germline V and J ends show losses of 0 bases and 4 bases respectively, and no gene match explains 2 bases of the junction. On this clone itself: Its binding antigen is unknown. Nothing much larger sits one base from this clone, and base qualities are not available.

The sequence was obtained from a male donor in good health and CMV-seronegative. Recombination connected TRBV4-1 to TRBJ2-5; TRBD2 matches 13 bases in the middle. Sequenced material: PBMCs. At the DNA level, the sequence is TGCGCCAGCAGCCAAGATACTAGCGGGAGGGTAGAGACCCAGTACTTC. This yields the protein CASSQDTSGRVETQYF.